The next 28 T cell receptor beta chains were all read from a single sample in a study of blood T cell repertoires in COVID-19. Here immunoSEQ multiplex PCR was the method, and the copy in TCRdb shows in-frame clones only, minus some. The sample holds roughly 100,000 clones, approximately 85% seen once. Sequences were obtained from peripheral blood. These receptors came from a man aged 55 to 69 with acute or convalescent COVID-19.

This sequence joins TRBV5-1 and TRBJ2-4; 10 bases are shared with TRBD1. V lost 4 bases and J lost 4; bases outside the gene matches: 5. Germline V gives CDR1 SGHRS, CDR2 YFSETQ. The CDR3 has 15 amino acids. CDR3 residues: CASSPGQGDKNIQYF. The CDR3 DNA reads as TGCGCCAGCAGCCCAGGACAGGGGGATAAAAACATTCAGTACTTC. The full variable domain, its missing parts supplied by reference TRBV5-1 and TRBJ2-4, is KAGVTQTPRYLIKTRGQQVTLSCSPISGHRSVSWYQQTPGQGLQFLFEYFSETQRNKGNFPGRFSGRQFSNSRSEMNVSTLELGDSALYLCASSPGQGDKNIQYFGAGTRLSVL.

The rearrangement links TRBV7-9 to TRBJ2-5, with D perhaps matching TRBD1 (6 bases). This CDR3 has 14 amino acids. Germline values: CDR1 SEHNR, CDR2 FQNEAQ (reference sequence). Trimming took off 1 base at V and 6 bases at J, with 12 bases between the two ends. The CDR3 region has the DNA TGTGCCAGCAGCTTAGGTACAGGGAAGAAGACCCAGTACTTC. It is translated as CASSLGTGKKTQYF.

The table lists this clone with a count of one. The V call is TRBV3-1 (or the pseudogene TRBV3-2), the J call TRBJ1-5; D perhaps matches TRBD1 (5 bases). The V and J ends lost 9 bases and 2 bases respectively, with 11 bases between them. CDR3 length: 13 amino acids. Germline V gene sequence: CDR1 LGHDT, CDR2 YNNKEL (reference sequence). The CDR3 here is CASGAYGNQPQHF. In DNA, the CDR3 is TGTGCCAGTGGGGCATATGGCAATCAGCCCCAGCATTTT.

This chain uses TRBV6-1 with TRBJ1-4, with 10 bases identical to TRBD1. The V gene's germline CDR1 is MNHNS and CDR2 SASEGT. The CDR3 is 14 residues long. V trimming: 3 bases; J trimming: 10 bases; junction bases outside the gene matches: 5. The chain's CDR3 is CASSEGQGTVKLFF. The CDR3 DNA reads TGTGCCAGCAGTGAGGGACAGGGGACCGTAAAACTGTTTTTT.

This clone was seen only once. J is TRBJ2-7 and V is TRBV6-5; 7 bases are shared with TRBD2. The CDR3 runs 15 residues. The germline V gene encodes CDR1 MNHEY and CDR2 SVGAGI. Trimming took 10 bases from V and 2 from J; bases not matched to a gene: 14. CDR3 bases: TGTGCCACGTCTTTCGGGCGGGGGACCCCCTACGAGCAGTACTTC. Protein sequence: CATSFGRGTPYEQYF.

The gene calls are TRBV18 and TRBJ2-7; 9 positions agree with TRBD2. Trimming took 3 bases from V and 4 from J; bases not matched to a gene: 7. The CDR3 has 15 residues. Germline V gene sequence: CDR1 KGHSH, CDR2 LQKENI. The CDR3 nucleotides are TGTGCCAGCTCACCCGCGACTAGCGGACCATACGAGCAGTACTTC. Residues: CASSPATSGPYEQYF.

The chain carries TRBV5-1 and TRBJ2-7, with D perhaps matching TRBD1 (5 bases). This CDR3 contains 12 residues. The V end lost 3 bases, the J end lost 6 bases, and 10 bases lay between the germline ends. The germline V gene encodes CDR1 SGHRS and CDR2 YFSETQ. The CDR3, as DNA: TGCGCCAGCAGCTCAGACCAGGGCGAGCAGTACTTC. This codes for CASSSDQGEQYF. Filled out from reference TRBV5-1 and TRBJ2-7, the complete variable domain reads KAGVTQTPRYLIKTRGQQVTLSCSPISGHRSVSWYQQTPGQGLQFLFEYFSETQRNKGNFPGRFSGRQFSNSRSEMNVSTLELGDSALYLCASSSDQGEQYFGPGTRLTVT.

The chain is built from TRBV7-9 and TRBJ2-2; TRBD2 agrees at 8 bases. V was clipped by 1 base and J by 1 base; unmatched bases: 5. Germline loops: CDR1 SEHNR, CDR2 FQNEAQ (reference sequence). This CDR3 region has 17 residues. The CDR3 sequence is CASSLEPSGWNTGELFF. CDR3 DNA sequence: TGTGCCAGCAGCTTAGAACCTAGCGGGTGGAACACCGGGGAGCTGTTTTTT.

The sample holds one count of this clone. This chain links TRBV6-2 or TRBV6-3 with TRBJ1-3; 7 nucleotides match TRBD1. Germline V gene lookup returns CDR1 MNHEY and CDR2 SVGEGT. CDR3 length: 14 amino acids. J lost 4 bases, V lost 0 bases, and 0 bases had no gene match. CDR3: CASSYSGQGNTIYF. CDR3 DNA sequence: TGTGCCAGCAGTTACTCGGGACAGGGAAACACCATATATTTT.

This sequence joins TRBV7-3 and TRBJ2-3; TRBD1 matches at 7 bases. V shed 0 bases, J shed 3 bases, and the junction held 3 bases outside the gene matches. CDR1 and CDR2 (germline): SGHTA, FQGTGA. The CDR3 length is 15 residues. The CDR3 loop reads CASSLTGGRTDTQYF. CDR3 in DNA: TGTGCCAGCAGCTTAACAGGGGGCAGAACAGATACGCAGTATTTT.

V usage is TRBV24-1 and J usage is TRBJ2-1, with a weak D call TRBD1 (6 bases). The CDR3 contains 11 residues. Looked up from germline, CDR1 is KGHDR and CDR2 is SFDVKD. The ends were cut back, 9 bases at V and 7 bases at J, with 9 bases in the middle. The CDR3 DNA reads as TGTGCCACCGCACAGGGAAATGAGCAGTTCTTC. Amino acids: CATAQGNEQFF.

This rearrangement joins TRBV10-3 to TRBJ1-1, with a weak D call TRBD1 (6 bases). The CDR3 is 15 amino acids. Germline V lookup: CDR1 ENHRY, CDR2 SYGVKD. With 2 bases removed from V and 4 bases from J, the gap between germline ends came to 14 bases. Here the CDR3 reads CAISEGTGPGTEAFF. The CDR3 DNA is TGTGCCATCAGTGAGGGAACAGGGCCAGGCACTGAAGCTTTCTTT.

This clone came up a few times. The gene calls are TRBV24-1 and TRBJ2-7; no reliable D call. Trimming removed 1 base at V and 3 bases at J, with 9 bases between. CDR3 size: 14 residues. Germline values: CDR1 KGHDR, CDR2 SFDVKD. The CDR3 is CATSDFPGLYEQYF. DNA of the CDR3: TGTGCCACCAGTGATTTCCCAGGCCTCTACGAGCAGTACTTC.

The genes are TRBV28 and TRBJ1-6; TRBD1 agrees at 9 bases. With V trimmed by 3 bases and J by 14 bases, 5 bases remained unmatched. Germline CDR1 reads MDHEN; CDR2 reads SYDVKM. This CDR3 region has 13 residues. The CDR3 DNA reads TGTGCCAGCAGTTTTTTGGGACAGGGATCCCTCCACTTT. Its translation is CASSFLGQGSLHF.

V gene TRBV9 combines with J gene TRBJ2-2, with D perhaps matching TRBD1 (5 bases). Per the germline V gene, CDR1 is SGDLS and CDR2 is YYNGEE. There are 13 residues in the CDR3. V was pared by 4 bases and J by 6 bases, with 10 bases between. The chain's CDR3 is CASSIRVAGELFF. DNA of the CDR3: TGTGCCAGCAGCATCAGGGTTGCCGGGGAGCTGTTTTTT.

CDR3 residues: CASSQDRRAGQPQHF. The CDR3, as DNA: TGCGCCAGCAGCCAAGATCGGCGGGCTGGACAGCCCCAGCATTTT. The gene calls are TRBV4-1 and TRBJ1-5; no clear D. CDR1 and CDR2 (germline): MGHRA, YSYEKL. The V gene lost 0 bases and the J gene lost 7 bases, with 13 bases spanning the gap. The CDR3 runs to 15 residues.

This clone was observed a single time. The chain couples TRBV28 to TRBJ2-7, with a tentative D call TRBD1 (7 bases). In germline, CDR1 is MDHEN, CDR2 SYDVKM. With 2 bases removed from V and 2 bases from J, the gap between germline ends came to 13 bases. The CDR3 is made up of 15 amino acids. CDR3 sequence (DNA): TGTGCCAGCAGTTTAACAGGGGACTGGGCCTACGAGCAGTACTTC. It specifies CASSLTGDWAYEQYF.

The chain carries TRBV5-5 and TRBJ2-2; TRBD2 matches at 10 bases. Per germline, CDR1 SGHKS and CDR2 YYEKEE (reference sequence). V was clipped by 7 bases and J by 5 bases; unmatched bases: 5. The CDR3 spans 14 residues. The CDR3 sequence: CASLLAGVTGELFF. Here the CDR3 DNA reads TGTGCCAGCCTCCTAGCGGGGGTGACCGGGGAGCTGTTTTTT. The full variable domain, with the rest looked up from reference TRBV5-5 and TRBJ2-2, is DAGVTQSPTHLIKTRGQQVTLRCSPISGHKSVSWYQQVLGQGPQFIFQYYEKEERGRGNFPDRFSARQFPNYSSELNVNALLLGDSALYLCASLLAGVTGELFFGEGSRLTVL.

This clone showed up just once. The V gene is TRBV6-5, the J gene TRBJ1-4; D ambiguous. Germline V gene sequence: CDR1 MNHEY, CDR2 SVGAGI. V dropped 10 bases and J dropped 6 bases, with 15 bases sitting between them. This CDR3 is 13 amino acids long. The CDR3 bases are TGTGCCACCTCGAAACGGGGAGATGAAAAACTGTTTTTT. This encodes CATSKRGDEKLFF.

CDR3 bases: TGTGCCTGGAGTGAAACAGGGCCTACCACTGAAGCTTTCTTT. Its protein is CAWSETGPTTEAFF. The chain has TRBV30 and TRBJ1-1; a weak D match, TRBD1 (6 bases). CDR1 GTSNPN and CDR2 SVGIG come from the germline V gene (reference sequence). The CDR3 loop spans 14 amino acids. The germline V and J ends were trimmed by 1 base and 4 bases, with 13 bases remaining between them.

The chain recombines TRBV24-1 with TRBJ2-3; no firm D call. This CDR3 contains 13 residues. Germline V gene sequence: CDR1 KGHDR, CDR2 SFDVKD. The ends were cut back, 5 bases at V and 2 bases at J, with 7 bases in the middle. Written as DNA, the CDR3 is TGTGCCACCAGTGCGCAGGTCACAGATACGCAGTATTTT. Its protein is CATSAQVTDTQYF.

The CDR3 region is CAWSVGGLEGSPLHF. The CDR3 nucleotides read TGTGCCTGGAGTGTAGGCGGGTTGGAGGGCTCACCCCTCCACTTT. The genes are TRBV30 and TRBJ1-6, with D unresolved. Germline V gene lookup returns CDR1 GTSNPN and CDR2 SVGIG (reference sequence). V was shortened by 0 bases and J by 10 bases, with 16 bases between the two germline ends. The CDR3 extends over 15 amino acids. Using reference TRBV30 and TRBJ1-6 for the parts outside the CDR3, the full variable domain is SQTIHQWPATLVQPVGSPLSLECTVEGTSNPNLYWYRQAAGRGLQLLFYSVGIGQISSEVPQNLSASRPQDRQFILSSKKLLLSDSGFYLCAWSVGGLEGSPLHFGNGTRLTVT.

The chain combines TRBV21-1 with TRBJ1-5; the listed D gene, TRBD1, was not tested against the DNA. TRBV21-1 is classified as a pseudogene. CDR3 size: 15 residues. This CDR3 is CASSTITGCNQPQHF. CDR3 DNA: TGTGCCAGCAGCACCATTACAGGTTGCAATCAGCCCCAGCATTTT.

V gene TRBV10-3 combines with J gene TRBJ2-7; TRBD2 matches at 11 bases. The CDR3 totals 14 residues. V shed 6 bases, J shed 6 bases, and the junction held 7 bases outside the gene matches. Germline V gene lookup returns CDR1 ENHRY and CDR2 SYGVKD. CDR3 residues: CAISQTSGAVEQYF. CDR3 in DNA: TGTGCCATCAGCCAGACTAGCGGGGCGGTCGAGCAGTACTTC.

The chain has TRBV7-6 and TRBJ2-1; D possibly corresponds to TRBD2 (5 bases). Germline V gives CDR1 SGHVS, CDR2 FNYEAQ. Trimming removed 5 bases at V and 8 bases at J, with 19 bases between. The CDR3 contains 15 residues. This chain's CDR3 is CASSRGLDVVHEQFF. Written as DNA, the CDR3 is TGTGCCAGCAGCCGAGGGTTAGATGTCGTACATGAGCAGTTCTTC.

This rearrangement joins TRBV14 to TRBJ2-1; D remains ambiguous. Deletions cut 2 bases from V and 8 bases from J, with 7 bases between. The CDR3 length is 12 residues. Germline loops: CDR1 SGHDN, CDR2 FVKESK. The CDR3 DNA follows: TGTGCCAGCAGCCAAAACTTTGATGAGCAGTTCTTC. This sequence encodes CASSQNFDEQFF.

The chain is built from TRBV2 and TRBJ2-2; 8 nucleotides align to TRBD2. This CDR3 contains 15 residues. CDR1 is SNHLY and CDR2 is FYNNEI in the germline V gene. V dropped 7 bases and J dropped 4; count of bases not matched to a gene: 8. The CDR3 coding sequence is TGTGCCAGCACCGAGGGGACTAGAGCCACCGGGGAGCTGTTTTTT. Amino acids: CASTEGTRATGELFF.

This chain connects TRBV2 to TRBJ2-3; D call uncertain. Trimming removed 8 bases at V and 0 bases at J, with 18 bases between. The CDR3 has 16 residues. The germline gives CDR1 SNHLY, CDR2 FYNNEI. The CDR3 coding sequence is TGTGCCAGCCTCGCCCTTGACATATCTAGCACAGATACGCAGTATTTT. Encoded protein: CASLALDISSTDTQYF.